This T cell receptor beta chain stems from a study of blood T cell repertoires in COVID-19. The table came from immunoSEQ multiplex PCR; TCRdb's copy has only in-frame clones and leaves some out. The repertoire has 120,000 to 150,000 clones, more than 70% of them found once; the top ten carry 10% to 15%. The V end was cut by 3 bases, the J end by 6 bases, with 10 bases between. This CDR3 spans 13 amino acids. Per germline, CDR1 SGHTA and CDR2 FQGTGA. The specimen was peripheral blood. The chain combines TRBV7-3 with TRBJ2-3, with a possible D match to TRBD2 (6 bases). The source is a man in his fifties or sixties with active or convalescent COVID-19. The CDR3 region has the DNA TGTGCCAGCAGCTTCCAAGGAGGGGATACGCAGTATTTT. It translates to CASSFQGGDTQYF.